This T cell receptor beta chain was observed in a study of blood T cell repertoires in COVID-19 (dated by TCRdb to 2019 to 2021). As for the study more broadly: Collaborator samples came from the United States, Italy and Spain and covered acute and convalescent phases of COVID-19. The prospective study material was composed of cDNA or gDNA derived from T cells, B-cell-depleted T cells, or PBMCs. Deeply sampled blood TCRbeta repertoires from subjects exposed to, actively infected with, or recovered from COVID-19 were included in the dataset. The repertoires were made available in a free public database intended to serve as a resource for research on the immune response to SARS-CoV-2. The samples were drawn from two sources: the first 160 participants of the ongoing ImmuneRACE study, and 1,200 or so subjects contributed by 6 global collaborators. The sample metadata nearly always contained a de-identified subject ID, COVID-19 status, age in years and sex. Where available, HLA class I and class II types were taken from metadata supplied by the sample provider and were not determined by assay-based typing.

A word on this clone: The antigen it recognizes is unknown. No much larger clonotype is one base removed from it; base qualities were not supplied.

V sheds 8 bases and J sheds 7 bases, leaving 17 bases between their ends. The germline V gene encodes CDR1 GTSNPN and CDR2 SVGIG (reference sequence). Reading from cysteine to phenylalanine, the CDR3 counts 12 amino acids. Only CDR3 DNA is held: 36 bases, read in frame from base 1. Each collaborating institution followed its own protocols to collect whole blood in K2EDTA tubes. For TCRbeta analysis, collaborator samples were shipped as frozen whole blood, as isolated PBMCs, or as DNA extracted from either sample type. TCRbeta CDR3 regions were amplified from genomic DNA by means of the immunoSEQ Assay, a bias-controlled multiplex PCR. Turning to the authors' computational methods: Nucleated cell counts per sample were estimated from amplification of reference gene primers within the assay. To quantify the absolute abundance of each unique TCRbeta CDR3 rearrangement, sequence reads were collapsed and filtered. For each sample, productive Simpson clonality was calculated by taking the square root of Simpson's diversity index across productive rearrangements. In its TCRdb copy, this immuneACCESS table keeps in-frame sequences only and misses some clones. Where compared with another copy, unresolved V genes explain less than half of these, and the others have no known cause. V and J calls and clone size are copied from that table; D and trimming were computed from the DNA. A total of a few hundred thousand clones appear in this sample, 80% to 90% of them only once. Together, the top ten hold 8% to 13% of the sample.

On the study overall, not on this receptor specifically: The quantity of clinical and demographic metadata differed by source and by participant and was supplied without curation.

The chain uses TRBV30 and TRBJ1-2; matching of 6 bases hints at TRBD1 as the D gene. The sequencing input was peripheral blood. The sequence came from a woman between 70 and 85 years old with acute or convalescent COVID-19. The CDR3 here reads CARTGKDGGYTF. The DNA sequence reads TGTGCCCGCACAGGGAAGGATGGTGGCTACACCTTC.